The sequence of this T cell receptor beta chain was determined in a study of T cell responses to AZD1222 COVID-19 vaccine. Whole-study context: Pooled in the analysis were second doses at about 4 or about 12 weeks.

Comment on this clone: Its cognate antigen is unknown.

Sequenced by immunoSEQ multiplex PCR; TCRdb stores in-frame clones only, minus some. The sample records more than 95,000 clones, around 92% being singletons. Per germline, CDR1 MDHEN and CDR2 SYDVKM. CDR3 length: 17 residues. J was trimmed by 0 bases and V by 6 bases; bases with no gene match: 9. Study results and limitations: White British donors predominated, females outnumbered males, and clonal diversity was possibly underestimated. Repertoires were obtained only post-peak T cell response. Spike-specific TCR depth and breadth grew after two AZD1222 doses.

This receptor was obtained from an adult in good health. This rearrangement joins TRBV28 to TRBJ1-5, with 9 bases identical to TRBD1. Sequenced material: peripheral blood, taken on day 0 of AZD1222 vaccination. In DNA form, the CDR3 reads TGTGCCAGCAGACTAGGACAGGGGAGACGTAGCAATCAGCCCCAGCATTTT. Translating it yields CASRLGQGRRSNQPQHF. The full variable domain, completed using reference TRBV28 and TRBJ1-5, is DVKVTQSSRYLVKRTGEKVFLECVQDMDHENMFWYRQDPGLGLRLIYFSYDVKMKEKGDIPEGYSVSREKKERFSLILESASTNQTSMYLCASRLGQGRRSNQPQHFGDGTRLSIL.